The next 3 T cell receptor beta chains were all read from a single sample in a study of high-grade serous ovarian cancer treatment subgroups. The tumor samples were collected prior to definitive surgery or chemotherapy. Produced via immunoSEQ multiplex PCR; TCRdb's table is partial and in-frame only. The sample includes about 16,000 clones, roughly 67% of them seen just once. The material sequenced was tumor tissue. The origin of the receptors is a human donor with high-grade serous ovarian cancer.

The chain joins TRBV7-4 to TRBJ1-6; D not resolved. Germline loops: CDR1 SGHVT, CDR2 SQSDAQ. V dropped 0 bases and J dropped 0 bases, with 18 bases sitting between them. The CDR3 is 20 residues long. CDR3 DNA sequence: TGTGCCAGCAGCTTAGCGCAAGAAGTCTCAGCAACCTCCTATAATTCACCCCTCCACTTT. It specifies CASSLAQEVSATSYNSPLHF. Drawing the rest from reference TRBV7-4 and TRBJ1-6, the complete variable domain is GAGVSQSPRYKVAKRGRDVALRCDSISGHVTLYWYRQTLGQGSEVLTYSQSDAQRDKSGRPSGRFSAERPERSVSTLKIQRTEQGDSAVYLCASSLAQEVSATSYNSPLHFGNGTRLTVT.

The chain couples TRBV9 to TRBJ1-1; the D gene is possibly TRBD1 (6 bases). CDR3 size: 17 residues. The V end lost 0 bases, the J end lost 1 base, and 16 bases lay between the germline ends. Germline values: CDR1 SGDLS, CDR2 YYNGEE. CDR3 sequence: CASSVGAWGGRNTEAFF. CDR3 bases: TGTGCCAGCAGCGTAGGGGCCTGGGGGGGCCGGAACACTGAAGCTTTCTTT.

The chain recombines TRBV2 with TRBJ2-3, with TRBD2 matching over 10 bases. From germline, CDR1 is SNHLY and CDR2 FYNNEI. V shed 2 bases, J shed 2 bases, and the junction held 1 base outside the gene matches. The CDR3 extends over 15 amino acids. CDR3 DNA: TGTGCCAGCAGTGAACTAGCGGGGGTCACAGATACGCAGTATTTT. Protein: CASSELAGVTDTQYF.